This TCR beta chain appears in the sequencing data of a study of shared clonotypes between healthy human individuals. The V segment lost 7 bases and the J segment 3 bases; nucleotides outside the gene matches: 10. The CDR3 runs 15 residues. Germline values: CDR1 MRHNA, CDR2 SNTAGT. Cells designated naive CD8 were CD45RO-negative and were positively selected for CCR7, with terminally differentiated effector memory CD45RA+ cells excluded. This table comes from immunoSEQ multiplex PCR, and its TCRdb copy is limited to in-frame clones, with some not included. The data show about 2.1 million clones, around 93% seen once.

The TCR comes from a young man in good health. Some clones in this sample may be carry-over from other donors' samples. The rearrangement uses TRBV6-4 and TRBJ2-7; the match to TRBD1 covers 9 bases. The sequencing sample was made of naive CD8+ T cells from PBMCs. The DNA of the CDR3 is TGTGCCAGCAACCTAAGACAGGGGGGATACTACGAGCAGTACTTC. Protein product: CASNLRQGGYYEQYF.